This entry concerns a single T cell receptor (beta chain). The length of the CDR3 is 14 residues. The V gene lost 4 bases and the J gene lost 5 bases, with 14 bases spanning the gap. The germline V gene encodes CDR1 LNHDA and CDR2 SQIVND (reference sequence). The record originates from a study of blood T cell repertoires in COVID-19. Sequencing was performed with immunoSEQ multiplex PCR; in TCRdb, only in-frame clones are kept and a portion is missing. The sample shows about 35,000 clones, around 90% of them seen only once. The sequence was obtained from a human donor in a cohort sampled during active COVID-19. Sequencing used peripheral blood. V usage is TRBV19 and J usage is TRBJ2-5, with no clear D. The CDR3 bases are TGTGCCAGTAGTACCCGACCCGACTGGGAGACCCAGTACTTC. Translation: CASSTRPDWETQYF.